This TCR beta chain was profiled in a study of CD4 and CD8 cells across lung adenocarcinoma regions. The patients had localized lung adenocarcinoma, a non-small cell subtype. CDR1 and CDR2 from the germline V gene are MNHEY and SVGAGI. The CDR3 covers 15 residues. V shed 2 bases, J shed 5 bases, and the junction held 4 bases outside the gene matches. TCRdb ran MiXCR on the PCR reads and lists one entry per CDR3 protein. The data show 20,000 to 25,000 distinct CDR3 sequences, about 54% seen once. The sample comprised CD8+ T cells from the center of a lung tumor. The chain joins TRBV6-5 to TRBJ2-3; 10 bases agree with TRBD1. This clonotype was obtained from a female donor with lung adenocarcinoma. The CD4 and CD8 labels of this study may be unreliable. The CDR3 DNA reads TGTGCCAGCAGTTACCTAGACAGGGGGCGAGATACGCAGTATTTT. Translating it yields CASSYLDRGRDTQYF.